Ten or more counts support the clone carrying this T cell receptor beta chain. TCR beta cDNA was made from 500 ng total RNA with a constant-region primer. Slightly modified ARM-PCR served as the procedure for the TCR beta libraries. These libraries came from three rounds of nested multiplex PCR. Investigators reported that the first two PCR rounds, at approximately 11 cycles each, used TRBV1-TRBV30 forward primers with a C-beta reverse primer. TCRdb independently ran MiXCR on the multiplex PCR reads; one entry per CDR3 protein. The sample lists 300,000 to 350,000 distinct CDR3 sequences; 58% were seen once. V lost 3 bases to trimming and J lost 6 bases, with 15 bases between them. The CDR3 is 13 amino acids. Germline assignment: CDR1 SQVTM and CDR2 ANQGSEA. This sample is part of a study of tumor-infiltrating lymphocytes in primary liver carcinoma. Unsorted whole blood yielded the blood RNA, and germline DNA was also extracted. A sample of roughly 4.2 milliliters of peripheral blood was taken before surgery.

This clonotype was obtained from a woman in her 30s with primary liver carcinoma and hepatitis B virus infection. Source material: peripheral blood. This sequence joins TRBV29-1 and TRBJ2-7; no clear D. In nucleotides, the CDR3 is TGCAGCGTTGATGGGCAGGCCCCCCGCGAGCAGTACTTC. Encoded protein: CSVDGQAPREQYF.